This entry lists 29 T cell receptor beta chains sequenced from one sample in a study of OX40 agonist ivuxolimab in advanced cancers. Sequencing used immunoSEQ multiplex PCR; TCRdb keeps in-frame clones, though not all of them. The sample lists fewer than 25,000 clones; just over 85% were seen once. The sample here was CD4+ or CD8+ T cells sorted from blood, taken in a trial of the OX40 agonist ivuxolimab. These receptors were taken from an adult with an advanced solid tumor such as melanoma, head and neck, liver or kidney cancer.

The rearrangement uses TRBV7-9 and TRBJ2-5; 9 nucleotides agree with TRBD2. V lost 5 bases to trimming and J lost 5 bases; unmatched junction nucleotides: 3. Germline CDR1 is SEHNR and CDR2 is FQNEAQ (reference sequence). The CDR3 covers 13 residues. The CDR3 nucleotides are TGTGCCAGCAGCCCCGGACTAGCGGAGACCCAGTACTTC. This codes for CASSPGLAETQYF.

The V gene is TRBV15, the J gene TRBJ2-3; the D gene is possibly TRBD1 (5 bases). The germline V gene has CDR1 LNHNV and CDR2 YYDKDF (reference sequence). This CDR3 region has 18 residues. V was pared by 0 bases and J by 2 bases, with 18 bases between. The DNA of the CDR3 is TGTGCCACCAGCAGAGATATACTTGGCAGGGATTACACAGATACGCAGTATTTT. It yields the protein CATSRDILGRDYTDTQYF.

The V and J genes are TRBV4-1 and TRBJ2-3; a weak D match, TRBD2 (5 bases). The germline V gene encodes CDR1 MGHRA and CDR2 YSYEKL. This CDR3 contains 14 residues. V was clipped by 2 bases and J by 4 bases, with 10 bases between them. In nucleotides, the CDR3 is TGCGCCAGCAGCCAATATCCCGGGGCAGATACGCAGTATTTT. The encoded protein is CASSQYPGADTQYF.

This clone is judged medium-sized (0.01 to 0.1%). V and J are TRBV10-2 and TRBJ1-1; D ambiguous. Per germline, CDR1 WSHSY and CDR2 SAAADI. Trimming pared 4 bases from V and 8 bases from J, leaving 8 bases between. The CDR3 consists of 11 residues. In DNA form, the CDR3 reads TGCGCCAGCAGTGGGTCGGGGGAAGCTTTCTTT. Its translation: CASSGSGEAFF.

The rearrangement uses TRBV6-6 and TRBJ2-7, with TRBD1 as a possible D gene (6 bases). The germline CDR1 and CDR2 sequences are MNHNY and SVGAGI (reference sequence). Deletions cut 10 bases from V and 1 base from J, with 20 bases between. The CDR3 runs to 15 residues. This CDR3 is CAIRAISRGSYEQYF. CDR3 DNA: TGTGCCATCCGAGCGATTTCCAGGGGATCCTACGAGCAGTACTTC.

V usage is TRBV6-4 and J usage is TRBJ2-2, with D uncertain. V dropped 2 bases and J dropped 2 bases, with 3 bases sitting between them. The CDR3 length is 13 residues. The V gene's germline CDR1 is MRHNA and CDR2 SNTAGT. The DNA of the CDR3 is TGTGCCAGCAGTGACACAAACACCGGGGAGCTGTTTTTT. Its translation: CASSDTNTGELFF.

The chain combines TRBV29-1 with TRBJ2-2; D possibly corresponds to TRBD2 (6 bases). Germline CDR1 and CDR2: SQVTM and ANQGSEA. V was trimmed by 4 bases and J by 1 base, leaving 22 bases between them. The CDR3 loop spans 18 amino acids. As DNA, the CDR3 is TGCAGCGTTGCCGGCCTCCCAAACTGGAGGGAGAACACCGGGGAGCTGTTTTTT. Translated: CSVAGLPNWRENTGELFF.

CDR3 region: CASSPIGQGTAEQYF. CDR3 sequence (DNA): TGTGCCAGCAGCCCCATCGGACAGGGGACGGCCGAGCAGTACTTC. The V call is TRBV13, the J call TRBJ2-7; 9 nucleotides line up with TRBD1. Germline values: CDR1 PRHDT, CDR2 FYEKMQ (reference sequence). Trimming took 5 bases from V and 6 from J; bases not matched to a gene: 11. The CDR3 covers 15 residues.

The table lists this clone with a count of one. CDR3 sequence (DNA): TGTGCCAGCAGTTTCCTAGGGAAGAACACTGAAGCTTTCTTT. Translation gives CASSFLGKNTEAFF. This chain joins TRBV27 and TRBJ1-1; D is unresolved. This CDR3 contains 14 residues. V lost 3 bases to trimming and J lost 1 base, with 9 bases between them. Germline loops: CDR1 MNHEY, CDR2 SMNVEV (reference sequence).

The J gene is TRBJ1-6, the V gene TRBV11-2; tentative D call: TRBD1 (5 bases). The germline gives CDR1 SGHAT, CDR2 FQNNGV. The CDR3 totals 16 residues. Trimming took off 2 bases at V and 5 bases at J, with 13 bases between the two ends. CDR3 loop: CASSLKPGDHNSPLHF. The CDR3 DNA reads TGTGCCAGCAGCTTAAAGCCGGGGGACCATAATTCACCCCTCCACTTT.

The genes are TRBV4-1 and TRBJ1-5, with TRBD1 identical over 9 bases. V gave up 4 bases and J gave up 4 bases; unmatched junction bases: 17. The CDR3 is made up of 19 amino acids. In germline, CDR1 is MGHRA, CDR2 YSYEKL. CDR3 in amino acids: CASSPQGGDRDRENQPQHF. The DNA for the CDR3 is TGCGCCAGCAGCCCCCAAGGCGGGGACCGGGACAGGGAAAATCAGCCCCAGCATTTT.

The CDR3 is CASGEPQHF. CDR3 sequence (DNA): TGTGCCAGCGGGGAGCCCCAGCATTTT. The chain has TRBV28 and TRBJ1-5; no reliable D call. The germline CDR1 and CDR2 sequences are MDHEN and SYDVKM. There are 9 residues in the CDR3. V was trimmed by 8 bases and J by 8 bases, leaving 4 bases between them.

The rearrangement uses TRBV10-2 and TRBJ1-1; 8 nucleotides align to TRBD1. The ends lost 5 bases at V and 5 bases at J; junction bases unmatched: 7. Germline CDR1 reads WSHSY; CDR2 reads SAAADI. CDR3 size: 14 residues. CDR3 nucleotides: TGCGCCAGCAGTTCGGACAGGGAGGTAACTGAAGCTTTCTTT. This encodes CASSSDREVTEAFF.

The V and J genes are TRBV28 and TRBJ2-7, with D perhaps assigned TRBD1 or TRBD2 (6 bases each). Trimming took off 2 bases at V and 5 bases at J, with 10 bases between the two ends. The CDR3 totals 13 residues. The germline V gene has CDR1 MDHEN and CDR2 SYDVKM. The CDR3 spells CASSLTGRHEQYF. CDR3 DNA sequence: TGTGCCAGCAGTTTAACAGGGAGGCACGAGCAGTACTTC.

This CDR3 reads CASRPMASSYNEQFF. CDR3 coding DNA: TGTGCCAGCAGACCCATGGCTAGCTCCTACAATGAGCAGTTCTTC. The genes are TRBV2 and TRBJ2-1; unclear D gene. The CDR3 is 15 amino acids. The germline V gene has CDR1 SNHLY and CDR2 FYNNEI. Trimming pared 6 bases from V and 0 bases from J, leaving 12 bases between.

The chain recombines TRBV6-5 with TRBJ1-2; D is unresolved. Deletions cut 10 bases from V and 2 bases from J, with 17 bases between. Germline assignment: CDR1 MNHEY and CDR2 SVGAGI. The CDR3 length is 14 residues. The CDR3 bases are TGTGCCAACCCCCAACGTAACCGGAACTATGGCTACACCTTC. Translation: CANPQRNRNYGYTF.

J is TRBJ2-4 and V is TRBV5-1, with D maybe TRBD2 (6 bases). The length of the CDR3 is 16 residues. Germline CDR1 reads SGHRS; CDR2 reads YFSETQ. V dropped 0 bases and J dropped 0 bases, with 10 bases sitting between them. This chain's CDR3 is CASSLVQGLAKNIQYF. CDR3 sequence (DNA): TGCGCCAGCAGCTTGGTGCAGGGACTAGCCAAAAACATTCAGTACTTC.

The J gene is TRBJ2-6, the V gene TRBV6-5; D is ambiguous. Germline V gene lookup returns CDR1 MNHEY and CDR2 SVGAGI. Deletions cut 8 bases from V and 0 bases from J, with 8 bases between. The CDR3 loop spans 14 amino acids. This chain's CDR3 is CASRVSSGANVLTF. The CDR3 nucleotides are TGTGCCAGCCGGGTGAGCTCTGGGGCCAACGTCCTGACTTTC.

There are a few counts of this clone. The chain links TRBV19 to TRBJ1-5, with unresolved D. Trimming cost V 7 bases and J 0 bases, with 7 bases left between them. CDR1 and CDR2 (germline): LNHDA, SQIVND (reference sequence). The CDR3 consists of 13 residues. For the CDR3, the DNA is TGTGCCAGTATGCTGAATAGCAATCAGCCCCAGCATTTT. The encoded protein is CASMLNSNQPQHF.

This clone was detected only once. The rearrangement links TRBV21-1 to TRBJ2-2; the table calls TRBD2, which could not be checked here. TRBV21-1 constitutes a pseudogene. This CDR3 contains 17 residues. CDR3 region: CASSKEGRLSRGGELFF. CDR3 DNA sequence: TGTGCCAGCAGCAAAGAAGGCAGGTTAAGTCGGGGCGGGGAGCTGTTTTTT.

The rearrangement uses TRBV7-8 and TRBJ2-3; D is uncertain. The CDR3 extends over 12 amino acids. The germline gives CDR1 SGHVS, CDR2 FQNEAQ. Trimming shortened V by 5 bases and J by 1 base, and 4 bases separated the two germline ends. The CDR3 region is CASSPGTDTQYF. The CDR3 DNA reads TGTGCCAGCAGCCCCGGCACAGATACGCAGTATTTT.

The V gene is TRBV7-9, the J gene TRBJ2-1, with 14 bases aligning to TRBD2. The germline V gene has CDR1 SEHNR and CDR2 FQNEAQ (reference sequence). The J segment lost 5 bases and the V segment lost 6 bases, leaving 12 bases of the junction unmatched. The CDR3 loop spans 18 amino acids. CDR3 bases: TGTGCCAGCAGGACGGGACTAGCGGGAGCAAGGGATGACAATGAGCAGTTCTTC. This gives the protein CASRTGLAGARDDNEQFF.

This chain connects TRBV27 to TRBJ2-3; TRBD2 agrees at 10 bases. Germline V gene lookup returns CDR1 MNHEY and CDR2 SMNVEV (reference sequence). The CDR3 has 16 residues. The V and J ends lost 6 bases and 2 bases, in that order; junction bases with no gene match: 8. The CDR3 sequence: CASRGAGGRYTDTQYF. Here the CDR3 DNA reads TGTGCCAGCAGGGGAGCGGGGGGGCGTTACACAGATACGCAGTATTTT.

The chain carries TRBV29-1 and TRBJ2-7; 7 nucleotides match TRBD2. Germline V gives CDR1 SQVTM, CDR2 ANQGSEA. J gave up 3 bases and V 3 bases, and 8 bases lay outside the gene matches. The CDR3 length is 14 residues. CDR3 protein: CSVDLGGDYYEQYF. The DNA for the CDR3 is TGCAGCGTTGATCTTGGGGGGGATTACTACGAGCAGTACTTC.

The genes are TRBV11-2 and TRBJ2-1; weak D call: TRBD2 (5 bases). From germline, CDR1 is SGHAT and CDR2 FQNNGV. The CDR3 consists of 17 residues. Trimming stripped 0 bases from V and 0 bases from J, with 12 bases between. CDR3 residues: CASSLDPSRLSYNEQFF. As DNA, the CDR3 is TGTGCCAGCAGCTTAGATCCTAGCAGGCTCTCCTACAATGAGCAGTTCTTC.

V usage is TRBV7-8 and J usage is TRBJ2-7; 10 bases line up with TRBD1. CDR3 size: 14 residues. J gave up 4 bases and V 3 bases, and 3 bases lay outside the gene matches. Germline V gives CDR1 SGHVS, CDR2 FQNEAQ. This CDR3 reads CASSFGQGGYEQYF. The DNA for the CDR3 is TGTGCCAGCAGCTTTGGACAGGGGGGATACGAGCAGTACTTC.

The DNA of the CDR3 is TGTGCATCAGGGTCCTTGAACTATGGCTACACCTTC. Protein: CASGSLNYGYTF. V gene TRBV11-1 combines with J gene TRBJ1-2; D is possibly TRBD1 (5 bases). Germline CDR1 reads SGHAT; CDR2 reads FQDESV (reference sequence). CDR3 size: 12 residues.

DNA of the CDR3: TGTGCCTGGAACCCTAGCGGGGGGGCCTCGGATACGCAGTATTTT. It codes for CAWNPSGGASDTQYF. This sequence joins TRBV30 and TRBJ2-3; TRBD2 matches at 12 bases. V lost 4 bases, J lost 6 bases, and 8 bases stayed unmatched. Germline-derived CDR1 and CDR2 are GTSNPN and SVGIG (reference sequence). The CDR3 spans 15 residues.

Of note for this clone: The junction and the germline gene differ at one end; a read error may be behind it. The chain carries TRBV6-1 and TRBJ2-2; 9 bases are shared with TRBD1. In germline, CDR1 is MNHNS, CDR2 SASEGT. This CDR3 spans 13 amino acids. The CDR3 bases are TGTGCCAGCAGTGACTCCAGGACAGGGGCGCTGTTTTTT. This sequence encodes CASSDSRTGALFF.